This record covers a single T cell receptor beta chain. The sample is drawn from a study of beta chain features in type 1 diabetes. The germline V gene has CDR1 SGDLS and CDR2 YYNGEE. Trimming removed 4 bases from V and 4 bases from J, with 15 bases in between. The CDR3 length is 15 residues. Expressed TCRB transcripts were sequenced, since all the RNA that had been isolated was reverse transcribed. Clones were sequenced by immunoSEQ multiplex PCR, and TCRdb holds only the in-frame ones, with some missing. The sample has 130,000 to 150,000 clones, 9% to 9.5% seen once. This chain connects TRBV9 to TRBJ2-1; maybe TRBD1 (6 bases). This receptor was taken from a man younger than 35 in good health. The sequencing sample was made of central memory CD4+ T cells from blood. For the CDR3, the DNA is TGTGCCAGCAGCTCCCGGGGTCAGGGGTACAATGAGCAGTTCTTC. Translation gives CASSSRGQGYNEQFF.